These T cell receptor beta chains were read from a single sample in a study of blood T cell repertoires in COVID-19. Produced via immunoSEQ multiplex PCR; TCRdb's table is partial and in-frame only. The table shows 99,000 or so clones, with around 81% occurring only once. Sequenced: peripheral blood. Every receptor here comes from a man older than 75 with acute or convalescent COVID-19. Both conserved end residues are part of each CDR3. The D gene is left open where the match is weak. Clone size is stated in some rows and not others, as once, few, many or a class when expanded.

V	D	J	size	CDR3	DNA
TRBV28	NA	TRBJ1-3	NA	CASSPRGSGNTIYF	TGTGCCAGCAGTCCCCGAGGCTCTGGAAACACCATATATTTT
TRBV7-9	TRBD2	TRBJ2-7	NA	CASSLGGLAGSSYEQYF	TGTGCCAGCAGCTTAGGTGGGCTAGCGGGTTCCTCCTACGAGCAGTACTTC
TRBV7-2	NA	TRBJ2-7	NA	CASSPNSYEQYF	TGTGCCAGCAGCCCCAACAGCTACGAGCAGTACTTC
TRBV30	TRBD1	TRBJ1-2	NA	CAWSETGGYGYTF	TGTGCCTGGAGTGAAACAGGGGGCTATGGCTACACCTTC
TRBV5-1	TRBD1	TRBJ1-2	NA	CASRPGTGGTNYGYTF	TGCGCCAGCAGGCCCGGGACAGGGGGCACTAACTATGGCTACACCTTC
TRBV28	NA	TRBJ2-3	NA	CASSFSILQRGTDTQYF	TGTGCCAGCAGTTTCTCAATTCTGCAGCGGGGCACAGATACGCAGTATTTT
TRBV7-2	NA	TRBJ2-5	few	CASSAYRVETQYF	TGTGCCAGCAGCGCCTACAGGGTCGAGACCCAGTACTTC
TRBV5-5	NA	TRBJ1-2	NA	CASSPGTANYGYTF	TGTGCCAGCAGCCCAGGAACAGCAAACTATGGCTACACCTTC
TRBV9	NA	TRBJ2-3	NA	CASSVASTDTQYF	TGTGCCAGCAGCGTAGCTAGCACAGATACGCAGTATTTT
TRBV7-2	NA	TRBJ2-7	once	CASSPRMSSSYEQYF	TGTGCCAGCAGCCCCAGGATGTCGAGCTCCTACGAGCAGTACTTC
TRBV4-3	NA	TRBJ1-1	NA	CASSQDQPPGTEAFF	TGCGCCAGCAGCCAAGATCAGCCACCAGGGACTGAAGCTTTCTTT
TRBV7-2	TRBD2	TRBJ2-7	once	CASSLSSGRYYEQYF	TGTGCCAGCAGCCTTTCTAGCGGGAGGTACTACGAGCAGTACTTC
TRBV6-6	NA	TRBJ2-3	NA	CASSYRRGGGTDTQYF	TGTGCCAGCAGTTACCGACGGGGTGGGGGCACAGATACGCAGTATTTT
TRBV7-2	TRBD1	TRBJ1-2	NA	CASSLEGAGYGYTF	TGTGCCAGCAGCTTAGAGGGGGCGGGCTATGGCTACACCTTC
TRBV7-9	NA	TRBJ1-2	NA	CASSETVFYGYTF	TGTGCCAGCAGCGAGACAGTTTTCTATGGCTACACCTTC
TRBV9	NA	TRBJ2-5	NA	CASSVSSNDGTQYF	TGTGCCAGCAGCGTATCTAGCAATGATGGGACCCAGTACTTC
TRBV28	TRBD2	TRBJ2-3	once	CASIAGGEPFPYTQYF	TGTGCCAGCATTGCTGGGGGGGAGCCCTTCCCCTATACGCAGTATTTT
TRBV27	NA	TRBJ1-2	NA	CASSLSVGANYGYTF	TGTGCCAGCAGTTTATCTGTCGGAGCTAACTATGGCTACACCTTC
TRBV5-1	TRBD1	TRBJ2-1	NA	CASSLTGTGVDEQFF	TGCGCCAGCAGCTTAACCGGGACAGGGGTCGATGAGCAGTTCTTC
TRBV7-9	TRBD1	TRBJ1-4	NA	CASSFTIGTGGEKLFF	TGTGCCAGCAGCTTCACAATCGGGACAGGCGGAGAAAAACTGTTTTTT
TRBV7-2	NA	TRBJ1-2	NA	CASSFGSGANYGYTF	TGTGCCAGCAGCTTTGGGTCAGGGGCGAACTATGGCTACACCTTC
TRBV12-5	NA	TRBJ2-3	NA	CASGLNSDTQYF	TGTGCTAGTGGTTTGAACTCAGATACGCAGTATTTT
TRBV19	TRBD1	TRBJ1-1	NA	CASRVQGNAEAFF	TGTGCCAGTAGAGTACAGGGGAACGCTGAAGCTTTCTTT
TRBV6-1	NA	TRBJ1-5	NA	CASSEHSRLSNQPQHF	TGTGCCAGCAGTGAACATAGTAGACTTAGCAATCAGCCCCAGCATTTT
TRBV6-5	TRBD1	TRBJ1-1	NA	CASSSGQGATEAFF	TGTGCCAGCAGTTCGGGACAGGGGGCCACTGAAGCTTTCTTT
TRBV28	NA	TRBJ2-7	NA	CASSFSLAGLSYEQYF	TGTGCCAGCAGTTTCTCATTGGCAGGACTCTCCTACGAGCAGTACTTC
TRBV18	NA	TRBJ1-1	NA	CASSPFPGHQNTEAFF	TGTGCCAGCTCACCTTTTCCGGGACACCAGAACACTGAAGCTTTCTTT
TRBV5-1	TRBD2	TRBJ2-3	NA	CASEGGSTDTQYF	TGCGCCTCGGAGGGAGGGAGCACAGATACGCAGTATTTT
TRBV18	NA	TRBJ2-5	NA	CASSPLTGLQETQYF	TGTGCCAGCTCACCTTTGACAGGCCTACAAGAGACCCAGTACTTC
TRBV5-1	TRBD2	TRBJ2-7	NA	CASSLGGLAGVYEQYF	TGCGCCAGCAGCTTGGGGGGACTAGCGGGAGTCTACGAGCAGTACTTC
TRBV25-1	NA	TRBJ1-3	NA	CASSGVNSGNTIYF	TGTGCCAGCAGTGGAGTTAACTCTGGAAACACCATATATTTT
TRBV5-1	TRBD1	TRBJ2-2	NA	CASSLDPGGYTGELFF	TGCGCCAGCAGCTTGGACCCAGGGGGTTACACCGGGGAGCTGTTTTTT
TRBV6-1	NA	TRBJ2-5	NA	CASSEAPLYGETQYF	TGTGCCAGCAGTGAAGCCCCCTTATACGGAGAGACCCAGTACTTC
TRBV27	NA	TRBJ2-3	many	CASSFLLPGTSTDTQYF	TGTGCCAGCAGTTTCCTCCTCCCCGGGACAAGCACAGATACGCAGTATTTT
TRBV19	NA	TRBJ1-5	NA	CASSIVGAAGNQPQHF	TGTGCCAGTAGTATAGTGGGGGCGGCCGGCAATCAGCCCCAGCATTTT
TRBV7-9	TRBD2	TRBJ2-3	NA	CASSFGAGATDTQYF	TGTGCCAGCAGCTTTGGTGCGGGAGCAACAGATACGCAGTATTTT
TRBV2	NA	TRBJ2-7	NA	CASRATSNSYEQYF	TGTGCCAGCAGGGCGACATCTAACTCCTACGAGCAGTACTTC
TRBV27	NA	TRBJ1-6	NA	CASSSGQLSRGPYNSPLHF	TGTGCCAGCAGTTCCGGTCAACTATCCAGGGGCCCCTATAATTCACCCCTCCACTTT
TRBV10-2	NA	TRBJ1-5	few	CASSQGGAGNQPQHF	TGCGCCAGCAGTCAAGGGGGGGCGGGCAATCAGCCCCAGCATTTT
TRBV7-3	TRBD2	TRBJ2-1	NA	CASSSSGRGAVQFF	TGTGCCAGCAGCTCTAGCGGGAGAGGGGCTGTGCAGTTCTTC
TRBV28	TRBD1	TRBJ2-7	NA	CASRVGTAPSYEQYF	TGTGCCAGCAGGGTAGGGACAGCTCCTTCCTACGAGCAGTACTTC
TRBV2	NA	TRBJ1-3	NA	CASKETLSGNTIYF	TGTGCCAGCAAGGAGACCCTGTCTGGAAACACCATATATTTT
TRBV2	TRBD1	TRBJ2-1	NA	CASSPGTGQRGQFF	TGTGCCAGCAGTCCCGGGACAGGACAGAGGGGGCAGTTCTTC
TRBV2	TRBD1	TRBJ1-5	NA	CASTLTGGTSNQPQHF	TGTGCCAGCACTTTAACAGGGGGCACGAGCAATCAGCCCCAGCATTTT
TRBV6-5	TRBD1	TRBJ1-1	few	CASRQDRGRTEAFF	TGTGCCAGCAGGCAAGACAGGGGTCGCACTGAAGCTTTCTTT
TRBV28	TRBD1	TRBJ1-5	few	CASSSILQGHQHF	TGTGCCAGCAGTTCCATTCTACAGGGGCACCAGCATTTT
TRBV6-5	TRBD1	TRBJ1-6	NA	CASSYMGQGNSPLHF	TGTGCCAGCAGTTATATGGGACAGGGTAATTCACCCCTCCACTTT
TRBV6-6	NA	TRBJ2-7	NA	CASSYRDSNIYEQYF	TGTGCCAGCAGTTACAGGGACTCAAATATCTACGAGCAGTACTTC
TRBV6-5	NA	TRBJ1-6	NA	CASTTGAFNSPLHF	TGTGCCAGCACGACAGGAGCTTTTAATTCACCCCTCCACTTT
TRBV19	TRBD2	TRBJ2-1	few	CASSITSGTYNEQFF	TGTGCCAGTAGTATAACTAGCGGGACCTACAATGAGCAGTTCTTC